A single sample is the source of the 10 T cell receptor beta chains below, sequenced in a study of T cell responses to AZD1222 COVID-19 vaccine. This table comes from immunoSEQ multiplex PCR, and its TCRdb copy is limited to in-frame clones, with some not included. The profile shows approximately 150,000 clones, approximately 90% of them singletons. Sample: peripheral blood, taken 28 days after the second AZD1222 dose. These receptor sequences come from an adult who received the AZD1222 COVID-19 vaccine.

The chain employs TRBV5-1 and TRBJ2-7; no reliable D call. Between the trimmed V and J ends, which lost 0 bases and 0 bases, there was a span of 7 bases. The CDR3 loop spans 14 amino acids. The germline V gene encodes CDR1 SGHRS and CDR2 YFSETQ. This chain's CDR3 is CASSLVTGSYEQYF. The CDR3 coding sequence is TGCGCCAGCAGCTTGGTTACGGGCTCCTACGAGCAGTACTTC.

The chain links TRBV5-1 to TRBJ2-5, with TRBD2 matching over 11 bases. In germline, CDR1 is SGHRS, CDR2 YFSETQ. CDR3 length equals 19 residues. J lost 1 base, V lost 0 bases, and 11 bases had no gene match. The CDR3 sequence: CASSLAVTSGTRVQETQYF. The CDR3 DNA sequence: TGCGCCAGCAGCTTGGCCGTGACTAGCGGGACACGGGTCCAAGAGACCCAGTACTTC.

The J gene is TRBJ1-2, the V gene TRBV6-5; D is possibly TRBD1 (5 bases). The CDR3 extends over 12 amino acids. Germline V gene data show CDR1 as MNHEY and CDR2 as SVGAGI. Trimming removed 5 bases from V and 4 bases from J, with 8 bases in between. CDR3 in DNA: TGTGCCAGCAGTCCAGGGAGCTATGGCTACACCTTC. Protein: CASSPGSYGYTF.

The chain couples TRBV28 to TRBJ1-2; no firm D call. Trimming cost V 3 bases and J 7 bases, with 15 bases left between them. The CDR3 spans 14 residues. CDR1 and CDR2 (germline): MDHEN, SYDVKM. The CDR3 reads CASSFTVTMGGYTF. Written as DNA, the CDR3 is TGTGCCAGCAGTTTTACTGTCACGATGGGTGGCTACACCTTC.

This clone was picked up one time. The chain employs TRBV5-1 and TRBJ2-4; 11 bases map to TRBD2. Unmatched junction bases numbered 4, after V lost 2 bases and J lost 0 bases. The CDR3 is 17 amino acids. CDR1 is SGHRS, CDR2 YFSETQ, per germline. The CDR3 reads CASSLEGTSGAKNIQYF. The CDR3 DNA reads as TGCGCCAGCAGCTTAGAGGGGACTAGCGGAGCCAAAAACATTCAGTACTTC.

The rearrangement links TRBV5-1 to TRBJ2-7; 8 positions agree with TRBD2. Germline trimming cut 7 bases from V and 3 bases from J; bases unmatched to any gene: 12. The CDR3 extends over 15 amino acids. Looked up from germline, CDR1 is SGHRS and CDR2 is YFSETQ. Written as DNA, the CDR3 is TGCGCCAGCCACGGGGGTAGCGGGGATAACTACGAGCAGTACTTC. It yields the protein CASHGGSGDNYEQYF.

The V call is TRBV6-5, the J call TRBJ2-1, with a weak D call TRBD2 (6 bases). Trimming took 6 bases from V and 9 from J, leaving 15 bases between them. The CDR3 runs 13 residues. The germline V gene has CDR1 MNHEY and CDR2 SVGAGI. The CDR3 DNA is TGTGCCAGCAGGGCCTCAGGGCGGGGTGAGCAGTTCTTC. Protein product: CASRASGRGEQFF.

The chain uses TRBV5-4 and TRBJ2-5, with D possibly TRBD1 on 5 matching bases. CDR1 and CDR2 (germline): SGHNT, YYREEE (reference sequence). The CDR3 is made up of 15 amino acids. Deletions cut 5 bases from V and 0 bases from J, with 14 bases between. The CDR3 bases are TGTGCCAGCAGTTATCCTGACAGCTACCAAGAGACCCAGTACTTC. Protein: CASSYPDSYQETQYF.

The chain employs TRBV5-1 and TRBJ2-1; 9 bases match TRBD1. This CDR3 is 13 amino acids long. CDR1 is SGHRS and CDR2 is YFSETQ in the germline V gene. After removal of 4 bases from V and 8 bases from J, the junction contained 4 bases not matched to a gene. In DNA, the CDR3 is TGCGCCAGCAGCGGCGGGACAGGGTATGAGCAGTTCTTC. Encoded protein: CASSGGTGYEQFF.

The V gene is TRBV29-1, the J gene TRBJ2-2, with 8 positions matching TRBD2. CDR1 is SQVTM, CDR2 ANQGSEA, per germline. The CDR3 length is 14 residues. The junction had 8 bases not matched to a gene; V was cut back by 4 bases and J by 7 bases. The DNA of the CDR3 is TGCAGCGTTGGACTAGCGAAGTACAGCGGGGAGCTGTTTTTT. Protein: CSVGLAKYSGELFF.